This T cell receptor beta chain was recorded in a study of blood T cell repertoires in COVID-19. This clone was seen a single time. V gave up 4 bases and J gave up 4 bases, with 9 bases separating them. Germline-derived CDR1 and CDR2 are SGHDN and FVKESK. The CDR3 runs to 13 residues. The data were produced by immunoSEQ multiplex PCR, yet TCRdb's version contains in-frame clones alone and is incomplete. The sample holds 300,000 to 350,000 clones; 80% to 90% are singletons and the top ten take about 5%. V and J are TRBV14 and TRBJ2-3, with D perhaps matching TRBD2 (6 bases). Sequencing input: PBMCs or T cells enriched from blood (not recorded which). The source is a man aged 25-45 years who had recovered from COVID-19. In DNA, the CDR3 is TGTGCCAGCAGCCTATGGGGGGCAGATACGCAGTATTTT. Translating it yields CASSLWGADTQYF.